This is a list of T cell receptor beta chains from one sample in a study of T-cell reconstitution after alpha-beta-depleted transplantation in children. TCRdb reanalysed the PCR reads using MiXCR and keeps one entry per CDR3 protein. The data show about 440,000 distinct CDR3 sequences, around 46% seen once. The sequencing here drew on PBMCs, taken before TCRalphabeta/CD19-depleted stem cell transplant. The receptors come from a girl aged 2-10 years with aplastic anemia, due to receive a stem cell transplant. Each CDR3 is given with its conserved first and last residue. The D gene is left open where the match is weak. The size field is filled for only some rows; it gives once, few, many or a size class.

CDR3 DNA: TGCAGTGCTAGGGCGGGCTCTGGGGCCAACGTCCTGACTTTC; CDR3 protein: CSARAGSGANVLTF; clone size: .; J gene: TRBJ2-6; V gene: TRBV20-1; D gene: .
CDR3 DNA: TGTGCCAGCAGTTTTGGCAGGGAGGGGGAGCTGTTTTTT; CDR3 protein: CASSFGREGELFF; clone size: .; J gene: TRBJ2-2; V gene: TRBV12-3/TRBV12-4; D gene: .
CDR3 DNA: TGTGCCAGCAGCCCTAGCGGGGGGGCGTCAGAGACCCAGTACTTC; CDR3 protein: CASSPSGGASETQYF; clone size: once; J gene: TRBJ2-5; V gene: TRBV7-8; D gene: TRBD2
CDR3 DNA: TGCAGTGCTAGCAGCGGCTCTGGGGCCAACGTCCTGACTTTC; CDR3 protein: CSASSGSGANVLTF; clone size: many; J gene: TRBJ2-6; V gene: TRBV20-1; D gene: .
CDR3 DNA: TGTGCCAGCACCCCCATGATAATTCCCAGCCAAGAGACCCAGTACTTC; CDR3 protein: CASTPMIIPSQETQYF; clone size: .; J gene: TRBJ2-5; V gene: TRBV28; D gene: .
CDR3 DNA: TGTGCCAGCAGTTTGAAGACAGGGGGCACAGATACGCAGTATTTT; CDR3 protein: CASSLKTGGTDTQYF; clone size: .; J gene: TRBJ2-3; V gene: TRBV28; D gene: TRBD1
CDR3 DNA: TGCAGTGCTAGCTCTCCAGCCTCCTACGAGCAGTACTTC; CDR3 protein: CSASSPASYEQYF; clone size: few; J gene: TRBJ2-7; V gene: TRBV20-1; D gene: .
CDR3 DNA: TGTGCCAGCAGCGTCTCCGGGACAGGGACGGGCTACACCTTC; CDR3 protein: CASSVSGTGTGYTF; clone size: once; J gene: TRBJ1-2; V gene: TRBV7-2; D gene: TRBD1
CDR3 DNA: TGTGCCAGCAGCCCGGCGGGACAGTCATACTACGAGCAGTACTTC; CDR3 protein: CASSPAGQSYYEQYF; clone size: many; J gene: TRBJ2-7; V gene: TRBV7-2; D gene: .
CDR3 DNA: TGTGCCGTAACCAGGGGGTCCGAAACTGAAGCTTTCTTT; CDR3 protein: CAVTRGSETEAFF; clone size: few; J gene: TRBJ1-1; V gene: TRBV3-1; D gene: TRBD1
CDR3 DNA: TGTGCCAGCAGCGAGGCCGAAAACCACGAGCAGTACTTC; CDR3 protein: CASSEAENHEQYF; clone size: .; J gene: TRBJ2-7; V gene: TRBV4-2; D gene: .
CDR3 DNA: TGTGCCAGCAGGGCGACTAGCGGGAGGCCGAGCTCCTACAATGAGCAGTTCTTC; CDR3 protein: CASRATSGRPSSYNEQFF; clone size: few; J gene: TRBJ2-1; V gene: TRBV6-1; D gene: TRBD2
CDR3 DNA: TGTGCCAGCAGCTACGGGGCTCCCTCCTACGAGCAGTACTTC; CDR3 protein: CASSYGAPSYEQYF; clone size: .; J gene: TRBJ2-7; V gene: TRBV4-2; D gene: .
CDR3 DNA: TGTGCCTGGACCCTCCCCGGGGAGGGGGGGACCCAGTACTTC; CDR3 protein: CAWTLPGEGGTQYF; clone size: .; J gene: TRBJ2-5; V gene: TRBV30; D gene: .
CDR3 DNA: TGTGCCAGCAGACCTGCAGCGGGGGCCCCTGACAATGAGCAGTTCTTC; CDR3 protein: CASRPAAGAPDNEQFF; clone size: few; J gene: TRBJ2-1; V gene: TRBV12-3/TRBV12-4; D gene: TRBD2
CDR3 DNA: TGTGCCAGCAGCCTCACAGCTAGGGGGAACACTGAAGCTTTCTTT; CDR3 protein: CASSLTARGNTEAFF; clone size: .; J gene: TRBJ1-1; V gene: TRBV9; D gene: .
CDR3 DNA: TGTGCCAGCAGCCAAGATGCCGGGACAGGGGGTTATAGCAATCAGCCCCAGCATTTT; CDR3 protein: CASSQDAGTGGYSNQPQHF; clone size: .; J gene: TRBJ1-5; V gene: TRBV4-2; D gene: TRBD1
CDR3 DNA: TGCAGTGCTAGACCCGCAGCGGCCAGCTCCTACAATGAGCAGTTCTTC; CDR3 protein: CSARPAAASSYNEQFF; clone size: few; J gene: TRBJ2-1; V gene: TRBV20-1; D gene: .
CDR3 DNA: TGTGCCACCAGCAGACACACAGATACGCAGTATTTT; CDR3 protein: CATSRHTDTQYF; clone size: once; J gene: TRBJ2-3; V gene: TRBV15; D gene: .
CDR3 DNA: TGTGCCAGCAGCCATAGGGGGCGGCGGGGCTCCTACGAGCAGTACTTC; CDR3 protein: CASSHRGRRGSYEQYF; clone size: .; J gene: TRBJ2-7; V gene: TRBV28; D gene: .
CDR3 DNA: TGTGCCAGCAGCTTATACAGTCTCCCGGGAACAGATACGCAGTATTTT; CDR3 protein: CASSLYSLPGTDTQYF; clone size: .; J gene: TRBJ2-3; V gene: TRBV6-5; D gene: .
CDR3 DNA: TGTGCCAGCAGCGCGACAGGGACAACTAATGAAAAACTGTTTTTT; CDR3 protein: CASSATGTTNEKLFF; clone size: .; J gene: TRBJ1-4; V gene: TRBV7-9; D gene: TRBD1
CDR3 DNA: TGCGCCAGCAGTCGTCCGGCTAGCGGGAGCTCCTACAATGAGCAGTTCTTC; CDR3 protein: CASSRPASGSSYNEQFF; clone size: many; J gene: TRBJ2-1; V gene: TRBV5-1; D gene: TRBD2
CDR3 DNA: TGTGCCAGTAGTCCCACTCTCGACAGGGGGTTCACCAACACTGAAGCTTTCTTT; CDR3 protein: CASSPTLDRGFTNTEAFF; clone size: .; J gene: TRBJ1-1; V gene: TRBV19; D gene: TRBD1
CDR3 DNA: TGTGCCAGCAGTTTAAGTGTAGGGACTAACCAAAACATTCAGTACTTC; CDR3 protein: CASSLSVGTNQNIQYF; clone size: few; J gene: TRBJ2-4; V gene: TRBV6-5; D gene: TRBD2
CDR3 DNA: TGCAGTGCCCCCGGGGGAGGGTACTCACCCCTCCACTTT; CDR3 protein: CSAPGGGYSPLHF; clone size: .; J gene: TRBJ1-6; V gene: TRBV20-1; D gene: .
CDR3 DNA: TGTGCCAGCAGCTCGGGGGGACTCGTGCCCTACGAGCAGTACTTC; CDR3 protein: CASSSGGLVPYEQYF; clone size: .; J gene: TRBJ2-7; V gene: TRBV13; D gene: TRBD2
CDR3 DNA: TGTGCCAGCTCACCAGGGGATTCGAGCTATGGCTACACCTTC; CDR3 protein: CASSPGDSSYGYTF; clone size: .; J gene: TRBJ1-2; V gene: TRBV18; D gene: .
CDR3 DNA: TGTGCCAGCAGCACCGCGGCCGGGGAGCTGTTTTTT; CDR3 protein: CASSTAAGELFF; clone size: .; J gene: TRBJ2-2; V gene: TRBV13; D gene: .
CDR3 DNA: TGTGCCAGCAGCGTAGGGGGTAGTTATGGCTACACCTTC; CDR3 protein: CASSVGGSYGYTF; clone size: once; J gene: TRBJ1-2; V gene: TRBV9; D gene: .
CDR3 DNA: TGTGCCAGCAGCCCTAGGACAGGGTACGGGGAGACCCAGTACTTC; CDR3 protein: CASSPRTGYGETQYF; clone size: .; J gene: TRBJ2-5; V gene: TRBV3-1; D gene: TRBD1
CDR3 DNA: TGCAGCGTGCTGGGGGGGCAGGGGGCGAAGTACAATGAGCAGTTCTTC; CDR3 protein: CSVLGGQGAKYNEQFF; clone size: .; J gene: TRBJ2-1; V gene: TRBV29-1; D gene: .